The source of this T cell receptor (beta chain) is a study of blood T cell repertoires in COVID-19. Study in general: The United States, Italy and Spain provided the acute and convalescent COVID-19 samples.

The CDR3 has 14 amino acids. V was cut by 7 bases and J by 3 bases, with 15 bases left in between. As processed by the authors: How many nucleated cells were present was estimated from reference gene primer amplification. Profiling relied on immunoSEQ multiplex PCR, and the TCRdb table lists in-frame clones only, not all of them. V and J calls and clone size follow that table, whereas D and trimming were derived from the DNA. Of 310,000 or so clones listed, roughly 86% are singletons. This receptor was taken from a woman between 45 and 60 years old with acute or convalescent COVID-19. Specimen: peripheral blood. V and J are TRBV6-7 and TRBJ1-1; maybe TRBD1 (5 bases). TRBV6-7 carries the ORF label, with uncertain function. CDR3 amino acids: CASTYTGRDTEAFF. The CDR3 region has the DNA TGTGCCAGCACCTACACGGGCAGGGACACTGAAGCTTTCTTT.